This T cell receptor beta chain was identified in a study of shared clonotypes between healthy human individuals. Deletions cut 2 bases from V and 4 bases from J, with 17 bases between. Germline CDR1 reads MGHDK; CDR2 reads SYGVNS. This CDR3 contains 16 residues. Concerning this clone itself: Its antigen is currently unknown.

It was at deep level that the assay was run. Clones were read by immunoSEQ multiplex PCR, and TCRdb kept only the in-frame ones, dropping some. The profile shows about 2.4 million clones, approximately 93% of them singletons. Study findings and constraints: Some clonotypes were shared by all four sorted-subset donors, while others were not shared. The non-shared ones had lower generation probabilities than the shared ones.

This sequence joins TRBV25-1 and TRBJ1-2, with D possibly TRBD1 on 6 matching bases. What was sequenced was naive CD4+ T cells from PBMCs. Noted subset: CD45RA+ positively selected. This TCR was recovered from a man between 18 and 29 years old in good health. Some clones in this sample may be carry-over from other donors' samples. This CDR3 reads CASSEVGVGGGYGYTF. The CDR3 nucleotides read TGTGCCAGCAGTGAAGTGGGTGTGGGAGGGGGCTATGGCTACACCTTC.